The following is a T cell receptor beta chain sequence with its context. The sample belongs to a study of blood T cell repertoires in COVID-19. Study context: The samples span acute and convalescent COVID-19 from the United States, Italy and Spain.

The CDR3 is 14 amino acids. Germline CDR1 SEHNR, CDR2 FQNEAQ (reference sequence). With 5 bases removed from V and 3 bases from J, the gap between germline ends came to 11 bases. Enrollees, roughly 18 to 89 years old, lived in 24 US areas. Participants had their cohort set by participant-reported clinical history. The authors' processing: Amplifying reference gene primers gave estimates of nucleated cell counts. Sequenced by immunoSEQ multiplex PCR; TCRdb stores in-frame clones only, minus some. V, J and clone size are those of that table, while D and trimming were read from the DNA. The table shows approximately 190,000 clones, with less than 85% occurring only once.

The J gene is TRBJ2-1, the V gene TRBV7-9; D gene ambiguous. The TCR comes from a woman aged 55-69 years with acute COVID-19. Input material: PBMCs or T cells enriched from blood (not recorded which). The CDR3 sequence: CASSQTLYYNEQFF. The DNA of the CDR3 is TGTGCCAGCAGCCAAACCCTATACTACAATGAGCAGTTCTTC.